The 7 T cell receptor beta chains below were found in one sample sequenced in a study of response to subunit inactivated influenza vaccine. Each CDR3 protein gets one entry after TCRdb re-called the RT-PCR reads with MiXCR. The top ten clones hold over 9.5% of a sample with 500,000 or so distinct CDR3 sequences, over 9.5% of them seen once. This sample comprised PBMCs from blood, obtained roughly 48 days after vaccination. The receptors come from a man over 45 who received an inactivated influenza vaccine.

The chain has TRBV28 and TRBJ2-5; a possible D gene is TRBD2 (6 bases). The V gene's germline CDR1 is MDHEN and CDR2 SYDVKM. The CDR3 length is 19 residues. V dropped 6 bases and J dropped 0 bases, with 26 bases sitting between them. This CDR3 is CASRPPRRDGTSYQETQYF. The CDR3 DNA is TGTGCCAGCAGGCCCCCGCGGAGGGACGGAACGTCGTACCAAGAGACCCAGTACTTC. Full variable domain (remainder filled in from reference TRBV28 and TRBJ2-5): DVKVTQSSRYLVKRTGEKVFLECVQDMDHENMFWYRQDPGLGLRLIYFSYDVKMKEKGDIPEGYSVSREKKERFSLILESASTNQTSMYLCASRPPRRDGTSYQETQYFGPGTRLLVL.

Only a few counts were recorded for this clonotype. The chain couples TRBV12-3 or TRBV12-4 to TRBJ2-1, with 12 bases aligning to TRBD2. V lost 6 bases and J lost 7; bases outside the gene matches: 7. The CDR3 sequence is 15 residues long. CDR3 loop: CASSLTSGGQNEQFF. CDR3 nucleotide sequence: TGTGCCAGCAGCCTAACTAGCGGGGGGCAGAATGAGCAGTTCTTC.

This clonotype came up a few times. This chain uses TRBV12-3 or TRBV12-4 with TRBJ2-2; 12 nucleotides line up with TRBD2. J gave up 6 bases and V 5 bases, and 4 bases lay outside the gene matches. The CDR3 covers 15 residues. The CDR3 DNA follows: TGTGCCAGCAGTCCTAGCGGGAGGGCCCCCGGGGAGCTGTTTTTT. Translating gives CASSPSGRAPGELFF.

This clonotype has at least ten counts. This rearrangement joins TRBV10-2 to TRBJ2-3; TRBD2 might be the D (6 bases). The V gene's germline CDR1 is WSHSY and CDR2 SAAADI. This CDR3 comprises 14 residues. Trimming pared 7 bases from V and 0 bases from J, leaving 11 bases between. The CDR3 sequence: CASKPGTSTDTQYF. DNA of the CDR3: TGCGCCAGCAAACCCGGGACTAGCACAGATACGCAGTATTTT.

The chain employs TRBV4-1 and TRBJ2-1; 8 bases line up with TRBD2. The CDR3 has 16 amino acids. The V segment lost 2 bases and the J segment 1 base; nucleotides outside the gene matches: 4. Germline-derived CDR1 and CDR2 are MGHRA and YSYEKL. Here the CDR3 reads CASSQLPGGSYNEQFF. CDR3 coding DNA: TGCGCCAGCAGCCAATTACCGGGGGGGTCCTACAATGAGCAGTTCTTC.

This clonotype was found a few times. The rearrangement joins TRBV20-1 to TRBJ2-1; 7 bases align to TRBD2. Per the germline V gene, CDR1 is DFQATT and CDR2 is SNEGSKA (reference sequence). V lost 6 bases to trimming and J lost 3 bases; unmatched junction nucleotides: 5. The CDR3 runs 13 residues. DNA of the CDR3: TGCAGTGCGGGGACTACCGGCTACAATGAGCAGTTCTTC. This codes for CSAGTTGYNEQFF.

CDR3: CSASEWTVGELFF. The CDR3 DNA reads TGCAGTGCTAGCGAATGGACTGTCGGGGAGCTGTTTTTT. The rearrangement links TRBV20-1 to TRBJ2-2; maybe TRBD2 (5 bases). From germline, CDR1 is DFQATT and CDR2 SNEGSKA (reference sequence). The CDR3 length is 13 residues. Trimming took off 3 bases at V and 7 bases at J, with 12 bases between the two ends.